This is a list of T cell receptor beta chains from one sample in a study of blood T cells in healthy people across ages. TCRdb processed the 5' RACE reads anew with MiXCR; each CDR3 protein has one entry. This table holds approximately 1,700,000 distinct CDR3 sequences, about two fifths found once. The sequenced sample was blood. Every receptor here comes from a human donor in good health. CDR3s include the opening cysteine and the closing phenylalanine or tryptophan.

>TRBV13|TRBJ1-4
CASTDRPNEKLFF
>TRBV6-5|TRBJ2-3
CASSDSSEQYF
>TRBV20-1|.
CSAKAMGTYEQYF
>TRBV29-1|TRBJ2-1
CSVEYTGIYDEQFF
>TRBV11-2|TRBJ2-3
CASRPGWQPTDTQYF
>TRBV7-2|TRBJ2-7
CASSGGTAVYYEQYF
>TRBV12-3/TRBV12-4|TRBJ1-1
CASSFSRNRRAEAFF
>TRBV25-1|TRBJ2-3
CASSEMSGPTDTQYF
>TRBV7-7|TRBJ2-1
CAGSRDRGHYNEQFF
>TRBV12-5|TRBJ2-3
CASARGSGIDADTQYF
>TRBV4-1|TRBJ2-1
CASSQGGPDLAGEDNEQFF
>TRBV28|TRBJ2-3
CASSLMGRTQYF
>TRBV29-1|TRBJ1-5
CSVTIGSNQPQHF
>TRBV5-1|TRBJ2-1
CASSQGTSGGDEQFF
>TRBV6-2/TRBV6-3|TRBJ1-5
CASSWGQRNQPQHF
>TRBV6-5|TRBJ1-2
CASSYRRTDYGYTF
>TRBV7-3|TRBJ1-2
CASSLAGAGYGYTF
>TRBV6-5|TRBJ2-7
CASSYSTGVSYEQYF
>TRBV20-1|TRBJ1-5
CSARDRVVTQPQHF
>TRBV7-9|TRBJ2-6
CASSPTRDRYSGANVLTF
>TRBV6-6|TRBJ1-4
CASSYSGVANEKLFF
>TRBV7-2|TRBJ2-3
CASSLTGLAGGPQYF
>TRBV4-3|TRBJ1-2
CASGQDEFVAGGYTF
>TRBV6-2/TRBV6-3|TRBJ2-3
CASSPQDQRTDTQYF
>TRBV20-1|TRBJ1-3
CSARTSGFSSGNTIYF
>TRBV3-1|TRBJ2-2
CASSQAPPNTGELFF
>TRBV7-2|TRBJ1-2
CASSFPFGYGYTF
>TRBV12-3/TRBV12-4|TRBJ1-4
CASSTGFQEKLFF
>TRBV7-2|TRBJ2-7
CASSLSPLTYEQYF
>TRBV4-1|TRBJ2-1
CASSPGSPATNEQFF
>TRBV9|TRBJ2-7
CASSVTDRVQEQYF
>TRBV20-1|TRBJ2-2
CSARERRTPLWTGELFF
>TRBV6-1|TRBJ2-3
CASGGLAVWGRGDTQYF
>TRBV4-3|TRBJ2-1
CASSQDEVWGQQFF